This T cell receptor beta chain was sequenced during a study of T cell responses to AZD1222 COVID-19 vaccine. General study findings and limits: Across the whole spike, CD4 TCRs peaked at regions 160-218 and 743-854. A rise in Spike-specific TCR breadth and depth followed two AZD1222 doses. Sampling that yielded the repertoires occurred only after the peak T cell response. The donors showed a predominance of white British ancestry and of females, with possible underestimation of clonal diversity.

Assay used: immunoSEQ multiplex PCR; TCRdb lists only in-frame clones, some missing. This sample has 80,000 to 100,000 clones, with roughly 88% found just once. The CDR3 runs to 15 residues. The germline V gene encodes CDR1 SGHTA and CDR2 FQGNSA. V shed 1 base, J shed 5 bases, and the junction held 7 bases outside the gene matches. Regarding this clone: Its specificity is unknown.

The input for sequencing was peripheral blood, taken 28 days after the second AZD1222 dose. The sequence derives from an adult who received the AZD1222 COVID-19 vaccine. V is TRBV7-2 and J is TRBJ2-7; TRBD2 matches at 8 bases. The CDR3 loop reads CASSLEGTRQHEQYF. CDR3 nucleotides: TGTGCCAGCAGCTTAGAGGGGACTAGGCAACACGAGCAGTACTTC.